A selection of T cell receptor beta chains follows, all from one sample in a study of PD-1 blockade in mismatch repair-deficient tumors. Libraries were prepared by immunoSEQ multiplex PCR; TCRdb keeps only in-frame clonotypes and omits some of them. The sample records about 51,000 clones, around four fifths being singletons. This specimen was peripheral blood, taken 4 weeks after starting pembrolizumab. The origin of the receptors is an adult with mismatch repair-deficient cancer. Each CDR3 is given with its conserved first and last residue. Each record gives: clone size, D gene, J gene, V gene, CDR3 DNA, CDR3 protein. D genes are given only for firm matches. A clone size is listed for some rows: how often the clone was seen (once, few, many), or a class if it is expanded.

>.|.|TRBJ2-3|TRBV4-2
TGTGCCAGCAGCCAAGATCCGGTCAGCACAGATACGCAGTATTTT
CASSQDPVSTDTQYF
>.|.|TRBJ1-1|TRBV5-4
TGTGCCAGCAGCTTGGAGTGGGGGAACACTGAAGCTTTCTTT
CASSLEWGNTEAFF
>.|TRBD2|TRBJ2-1|TRBV28
TGTGCCAGCAGCCGACTGGGGAGGGATGAGCAGTTCTTC
CASSRLGRDEQFF
>.|TRBD2|TRBJ2-7|TRBV19
TGTGCCAGTAGTACTAAGACTAGCGGGAGTTCCTACGAGCAGTACTTC
CASSTKTSGSSYEQYF
>.|.|TRBJ1-2|TRBV5-5
TGTGCCAGCAGCTTAGGGCTATTTGAGGGAACAGACTATGGCTACACCTTC
CASSLGLFEGTDYGYTF
>once|TRBD2|TRBJ2-7|TRBV7-8
TGTGCCAGCAGCACCTGGGGACTAGCGGACGTAAGGTTCGCCTACGAGCAGTACTTC
CASSTWGLADVRFAYEQYF
>.|.|TRBJ1-5|TRBV2
TGTGCCAGCACGGTAGGGACGGGGAGTAGCAATCAGCCCCAGCATTTT
CASTVGTGSSNQPQHF
>.|TRBD1|TRBJ2-6|TRBV7-9
TGTGCCAGCAGCCCCATTCTGGGACAGGATGACTCTGGGGCCAACGTCCTGACTTTC
CASSPILGQDDSGANVLTF
>once|TRBD2|TRBJ2-1|TRBV11-3
TGTGCCAGCAGCCAGCCACTAGCGGGAGTTCGGAATGAGCAGTTCTTC
CASSQPLAGVRNEQFF
>.|TRBD1|TRBJ1-3|TRBV5-6
TGTGCCAGCAGCTTCCCCGGGACAGGGACTGGAAACACCATATATTTT
CASSFPGTGTGNTIYF
>.|.|TRBJ1-2|TRBV29-1
TGCAGCGTTGAGGCAGGGCGCGGCTACACCTTC
CSVEAGRGYTF
>.|TRBD2|TRBJ2-5|TRBV27
TGTGCCAGCAGTTTAATATTGCCGGCTAGCGGGAGGTACCAAGAGACCCAGTACTTC
CASSLILPASGRYQETQYF
>.|.|TRBJ2-7|TRBV11-2
TGTGCCAGCACCACCGGGATCGGGCCCTACGAGCAGTACTTC
CASTTGIGPYEQYF
>.|.|TRBJ2-5|TRBV7-9
TGTGCCAGCAGCTTAGATTCGGGGACGGGAGAGACCCAGTACTTC
CASSLDSGTGETQYF
>.|.|TRBJ1-1|TRBV19
TGTGCCAGTAGTTCAGGGCTCTCTGGTCTCTTGAACACTGAAGCTTTCTTT
CASSSGLSGLLNTEAFF
>.|.|TRBJ2-7|TRBV7-2
TGTGCCAGCAGCTTAAACGGGGATCATGGCGAGCAGTACTTC
CASSLNGDHGEQYF
>once|.|TRBJ2-3|TRBV7-9
TGTGCCAGCAGCCCCACACCTCCCACAGATACGCAGTATTTT
CASSPTPPTDTQYF
>.|TRBD1|TRBJ1-2|TRBV29-1
TGCAGCGTGGATGGACAGGGTTGGTTTGGCTACACCTTC
CSVDGQGWFGYTF
>.|.|TRBJ1-1|TRBV30
TGTGCCTGGAGTGTACGGAGGGGCACTGAAGCTTTCTTT
CAWSVRRGTEAFF
>.|.|TRBJ1-4|TRBV7-3
TGTGCCAGCAGCTTATCCAGGGGCCCTAATGAAAAACTGTTTTTT
CASSLSRGPNEKLFF
>.|.|TRBJ2-2|TRBV19
TGTGCCAGTGTACCGGCGATGGGCGGGGAGCTGTTTTTT
CASVPAMGGELFF
>few|TRBD2|TRBJ2-3|TRBV9
TGTGCCAGCAGCGTAGGGGCTAGCGGGAGGGGGACAGATACGCAGTATTTT
CASSVGASGRGTDTQYF
>.|TRBD1|TRBJ1-2|TRBV6-5
TGTGCCAGCAGTGGCCGGGACAGGGAGGAGGTTTGCACCTTC
CASSGRDREEVCTF
>.|.|TRBJ2-1|TRBV27
TGTGCCAGCAGTTTATCTTTTCGGAGTGATGAGCAGTTCTTC
CASSLSFRSDEQFF
>once|.|TRBJ2-1|TRBV7-8
TGTGCCAGCAGCCACCCAGGGGTCTCCTACAATGAGCAGTTCTTC
CASSHPGVSYNEQFF
>.|.|TRBJ1-2|TRBV2
TGTGCCAGCACCGGAAGGGGACGGACCTATGGCTACACCTTC
CASTGRGRTYGYTF
>.|.|TRBJ2-7|TRBV7-2
TGTGCCAGCAGCTTAGGACAGAGCAGCTCCTACGAGCAGTACTTC
CASSLGQSSSYEQYF
>.|TRBD2|TRBJ2-7|TRBV6-5
TGTGCCAGCAGTTATGGGCTAGCGGATTACGAGCAGTACTTC
CASSYGLADYEQYF
>.|TRBD2|TRBJ2-7|TRBV11-2
TGTGCCAGCAGCTTGGCTTCACTAGCGGGAGGGCCCTACGAGCAGTACTTC
CASSLASLAGGPYEQYF
>.|TRBD1|TRBJ2-3|TRBV25-1
TGTGCCAGCAGTGAATCTGGGACAGGCCCCAGGCAGGATACGCAGTATTTT
CASSESGTGPRQDTQYF
>once|TRBD1|TRBJ2-7|TRBV11-3
TGTGCCAGCAGTTCCCGGGACAGGAAAACCTCCTACGAGCAGTACTTC
CASSSRDRKTSYEQYF
>.|TRBD2|TRBJ2-7|TRBV5-1
TGCGCCAGCAGCGCTACCCGGGGGGTGAACGGGGATCTCTACGAGCAGTACTTC
CASSATRGVNGDLYEQYF
>.|.|TRBJ2-7|TRBV11-2
TGTGCCAGCAGTCTGGGGACACTTTTCTACGAGCAGTACTTC
CASSLGTLFYEQYF
>.|.|TRBJ1-1|TRBV7-2
TGTGCCAGCAGCTTAACAGAAAACACTGAAGCTTTCTTT
CASSLTENTEAFF
>.|TRBD1|TRBJ1-1|TRBV6-5
TGTGCCAGCAGACCGACAGGGCAGAACACTGAAGCTTTCTTT
CASRPTGQNTEAFF
>.|.|TRBJ2-7|TRBV10-3
TGTGCCATCAGTGAGCACGGGACTCTTAGCTCCTACGAGCAGTACTTC
CAISEHGTLSSYEQYF
>.|.|TRBJ2-3|TRBV5-5
TGTGCCAGCAGCTTGGACAGCTTTAGCACAGATACGCAGTATTTT
CASSLDSFSTDTQYF
>.|.|TRBJ1-5|TRBV6-6
TGTGCCAGCAGTTGGGAATCCTTCATCAATCAGCCCCAGCATTTT
CASSWESFINQPQHF
>.|TRBD1|TRBJ2-5|TRBV7-7
TGTGCTAGCAGTGTGACAGGGCTACAAGAGACCCAGTACTTC
CASSVTGLQETQYF
>once|.|TRBJ1-1|TRBV19
TGTGCCAGTAGTATCGACCGGGAGAGCGAAGCTTTCTTT
CASSIDRESEAFF
>.|.|TRBJ1-2|TRBV19
TGTGCCAGTAGTTTGAGGGACAACTATGGCTACACCTTC
CASSLRDNYGYTF
>.|.|TRBJ2-3|TRBV7-6
TGTGCCAGCAGCTTAGGACAGGACCTTTACACAGATACGCAGTATTTT
CASSLGQDLYTDTQYF
>once|.|TRBJ1-5|TRBV21-1
TGTGCCAGCAGCAGGCCCGGGACAGGGGGCAATCAGCCCCAGCATTTT
CASSRPGTGGNQPQHF
>.|.|TRBJ2-3|TRBV2
TGTGCCAGCAACCTGGAAAGCACAGATACGCAGTATTTT
CASNLESTDTQYF
>.|TRBD1|TRBJ2-4|TRBV19
TGTGCCAGTTCAACAGGGGGAGCCTTAAACATTCAGTACTTC
CASSTGGALNIQYF
>.|.|TRBJ1-4|TRBV7-6
TGTGCCAGCAGCGGGCAGACTAATGAAAAACTGTTTTTT
CASSGQTNEKLFF
>.|.|TRBJ1-2|TRBV7-2
TGTGCCAGCAGTCCAGGGGCCTCTAACTATGGCTACACCTTC
CASSPGASNYGYTF
>.|.|TRBJ2-7|TRBV6-5
TGTGCCAGCAAGGTGGCCGGGACTTACGAGCAGTACTTC
CASKVAGTYEQYF
>.|.|TRBJ1-1|TRBV6-5
TGTGCCAGCCAAGGACAGACCATTGAAGCTTTCTTT
CASQGQTIEAFF
>.|.|TRBJ2-1|TRBV11-2
TGTGCCTGTGGGGGACCCAGCAATGAGCAGTTCTTC
CACGGPSNEQFF
>once|.|TRBJ1-1|TRBV7-2
TGTGCCAGCAGCTCTTGGTGGACTGAAGCTTTCTTT
CASSSWWTEAFF
>.|.|TRBJ2-3|TRBV7-3
TGTGCCAGCAGCTTAGGTCCACGCCCCACAGATACGCAGTATTTT
CASSLGPRPTDTQYF
>once|.|TRBJ1-5|TRBV19
TGTGCCAGTAGTATAGACATGATCAATCAGCCCCAGCATTTT
CASSIDMINQPQHF
>.|.|TRBJ2-1|TRBV5-1
TGCGCCAGCAGTTCCCGCGACAGGCCCAATGAGCAGTTCTTC
CASSSRDRPNEQFF
>.|.|TRBJ2-7|TRBV5-1
TGCGCCAGCAGCTTGGCCGGCAGAACCTACGAGCAGTACTTC
CASSLAGRTYEQYF
>.|.|TRBJ2-1|TRBV11-3
TGTGCCAGCAGCCCTGCCCGCATCTCCTACAATGAGCAGTTCTTC
CASSPARISYNEQFF